The next 22 T cell receptor beta chains were all read from a single sample in a study of T cell responses to AZD1222 COVID-19 vaccine (dated by TCRdb to about 2021). The library was generated by the immunoSEQ multiplex PCR assay. This is the immuneACCESS table as TCRdb keeps it, with only in-frame sequences that have V and J called. A part of the clones is gone; compared with another copy, unresolved V genes explain less than half, and the rest is unexplained. The sample has 65,000 to 75,000 clones on record, about 88% of them singletons. The ten most abundant clones make up around 4.4% of the sample. The time point label of this sample denotes: about 28 days (+/-7) after the second vaccine dose. The treatment or condition label of this sample denotes: meningococcal conjugate vaccine given as trial control. This specimen was peripheral blood, taken 28 days after the second dose of the MenACWY control vaccine. These receptors were obtained from an adult who received the MenACWY meningococcal vaccine as a control.

The chain uses TRBV30 and TRBJ1-4; D is perhaps TRBD1 (6 bases). Germline CDR1 GTSNPN, CDR2 SVGIG (reference sequence). This CDR3 region has 14 residues. Deletions cut 4 bases from V and 4 bases from J, with 13 bases between. CDR3 sequence (DNA): TGTGCCTGGAACTTCGGGACAAATAATGAAAAACTGTTTTTT. Translation: CAWNFGTNNEKLFF.

There are a few counts of this clone. The rearrangement links TRBV9 to TRBJ1-6; D is undetermined. Trimming removed 3 bases from V and 13 bases from J, with 14 bases in between. The CDR3 is 13 amino acids. Germline CDR1 reads SGDLS; CDR2 reads YYNGEE. CDR3: CASSALLGPPLHF. CDR3 in DNA: TGTGCCAGCAGCGCCCTTCTGGGCCCCCCCCTCCACTTT.

The chain carries TRBV3-1 (or the pseudogene TRBV3-2) and TRBJ2-2, with 10 bases matching TRBD1. CDR3 length equals 16 residues. Germline assignment: CDR1 LGHDT and CDR2 YNNKEL (reference sequence). The J segment lost 7 bases and the V segment lost 3 bases, leaving 8 bases of the junction unmatched. The CDR3 nucleotides read TGTGCCAGCAGCCACCCCAGACAGGGGGCGGGCGGGGAGCTGTTTTTT. It translates to CASSHPRQGAGGELFF.

This clone came up a few times. CDR3 in amino acids: CASSSISSYNEQFF. The CDR3 DNA sequence: TGTGCCAGCAGCTCTATTAGCTCCTACAATGAGCAGTTCTTC. The chain uses TRBV13 and TRBJ2-1; D is undetermined. From germline, CDR1 is PRHDT and CDR2 FYEKMQ (reference sequence). Trimming removed 4 bases at V and 0 bases at J, with 7 bases between. This CDR3 contains 14 residues.

The chain couples TRBV28 to TRBJ1-2; D unresolved. The CDR3 is 14 amino acids. Germline assignment: CDR1 MDHEN and CDR2 SYDVKM. With 3 bases removed from V and 6 bases from J, the gap between germline ends came to 14 bases. The CDR3 spells CASSFEIRADGYTF. CDR3 DNA sequence: TGTGCCAGCAGTTTTGAAATACGGGCCGATGGCTACACCTTC.

V usage is TRBV30 and J usage is TRBJ2-3, with 8 bases fitting TRBD2. Germline CDR1 GTSNPN, CDR2 SVGIG (reference sequence). The trim removed 0 bases at V and 1 base at J, leaving 3 bases unmatched. The CDR3 covers 15 residues. The CDR3: CAWSVGLAGTDTQYF. CDR3 DNA sequence: TGTGCCTGGAGTGTAGGACTAGCAGGCACAGATACGCAGTATTTT.

This rearrangement joins TRBV30 to TRBJ1-1; weak D call: TRBD1 (5 bases). Germline CDR1 is GTSNPN and CDR2 is SVGIG (reference sequence). V was trimmed by 4 bases and J by 1 base, leaving 10 bases between them. The CDR3 loop spans 13 amino acids. CDR3 sequence: CAWTGQKNTEAFF. CDR3 nucleotides: TGTGCCTGGACCGGACAAAAGAACACTGAAGCTTTCTTT.

V and J are TRBV5-1 and TRBJ1-2; 8 positions agree with TRBD1. This CDR3 spans 14 amino acids. Germline lookup yields CDR1 SGHRS and CDR2 YFSETQ. Losses at the gene ends were 3 bases for V and 3 bases for J; bases not matched to a gene: 4. The CDR3 spells CASSWMDRDYGYTF. In nucleotides, the CDR3 is TGCGCCAGCAGCTGGATGGACAGGGACTATGGCTACACCTTC.

The chain joins TRBV5-5 to TRBJ1-2; 7 bases agree with TRBD1. V was pared by 5 bases and J by 6 bases, with 10 bases of the junction left unmatched. The CDR3 is made up of 14 amino acids. CDR1 and CDR2 (germline): SGHKS, YYEKEE (reference sequence). CDR3 sequence reads: CASRFPGGVDGYTF. DNA for the CDR3: TGTGCCAGCAGGTTCCCAGGGGGTGTCGATGGCTACACCTTC. The entire variable domain, with the rest obtained from reference TRBV5-5 and TRBJ1-2, is as follows: DAGVTQSPTHLIKTRGQQVTLRCSPISGHKSVSWYQQVLGQGPQFIFQYYEKEERGRGNFPDRFSARQFPNYSSELNVNALLLGDSALYLCASRFPGGVDGYTFGSGTRLTVV.

V and J are TRBV20-1 and TRBJ1-2, with D unresolved. Germline V gives CDR1 DFQATT, CDR2 SNEGSKA (reference sequence). The CDR3 runs to 11 residues. Trimming took off 1 base at V and 8 bases at J, with 8 bases between the two ends. CDR3 region: CSARVNRGYTF. CDR3 sequence (DNA): TGCAGTGCTAGAGTGAATCGGGGCTACACCTTC.

The rearrangement uses TRBV28 and TRBJ1-1; D perhaps matches TRBD1 (5 bases). In germline, CDR1 is MDHEN, CDR2 SYDVKM. The CDR3 contains 14 residues. The V end lost 8 bases, the J end lost 3 bases, and 16 bases lay between the germline ends. The CDR3 bases are TGTGCCAGCGGGGGACCAGGGCAGTACACTGAAGCTTTCTTT. Protein: CASGGPGQYTEAFF.

This chain joins TRBV28 and TRBJ1-6; D might be TRBD1 (5 bases). CDR3 size: 14 residues. Looked up from germline, CDR1 is MDHEN and CDR2 is SYDVKM. The V end lost 3 bases, the J end lost 14 bases, and 17 bases lay between the germline ends. Here the CDR3 DNA reads TGTGCCAGCAGTTTCTTACGACAGCCACTAGCCCTCCACTTT. As protein: CASSFLRQPLALHF.

V and J are TRBV7-9 and TRBJ1-1, with D possibly TRBD1 on 5 matching bases. V lost 5 bases and J 3 bases, leaving 19 bases between the germline ends. The CDR3 runs 16 residues. The germline V gene encodes CDR1 SEHNR and CDR2 FQNEAQ (reference sequence). The CDR3 bases are TGTGCCAGCAGCCCCGGAGGGGTTGCGCCGTACACTGAAGCTTTCTTT. Its protein is CASSPGGVAPYTEAFF.

The rearrangement links TRBV4-3 to TRBJ1-5; 10 bases are a match to TRBD1. The V segment lost 3 bases and the J segment 5 bases; nucleotides outside the gene matches: 1. CDR3 length: 14 amino acids. In germline, CDR1 is LGHNA, CDR2 YSLEER. CDR3 sequence: CASSHGTGDQPQHF. The CDR3, as DNA: TGCGCCAGCAGCCACGGGACAGGGGATCAGCCCCAGCATTTT.

The chain employs TRBV14 and TRBJ2-7; 7 bases match TRBD1. The CDR3 spans 14 residues. The germline V gene encodes CDR1 SGHDN and CDR2 FVKESK. V shed 6 bases and J 0 bases; nucleotides not matched to a gene: 5. The CDR3 reads CASREQGSSYEQYF. CDR3 DNA sequence: TGTGCCAGCAGAGAACAGGGGAGCTCCTACGAGCAGTACTTC.

This clone was picked up one time. The chain couples TRBV6-5 to TRBJ2-7; TRBD1 matches 9 bases. The CDR3 runs to 13 residues. The trim removed 7 bases at V and 3 bases at J, leaving 4 bases unmatched. Germline values: CDR1 MNHEY, CDR2 SVGAGI. CDR3: CASTVTGGYEQYF. The CDR3 bases are TGTGCCAGCACTGTGACAGGGGGCTACGAGCAGTACTTC.

The CDR3 sequence is CASSQDLGQFDTIYF. CDR3 DNA sequence: TGTGCCAGCAGCCAAGATCTCGGCCAGTTTGACACCATATATTTT. V and J are TRBV3-1 (or the pseudogene TRBV3-2) and TRBJ1-3; no clear D gene. V was shortened by 0 bases and J by 8 bases, with 14 bases between the two germline ends. The CDR3 loop spans 15 amino acids. Germline CDR1 LGHDT, CDR2 YNNKEL (reference sequence).

The chain has TRBV6-2 or TRBV6-3 and TRBJ2-1; D unclear. Deletions cut 6 bases from V and 5 bases from J, with 14 bases between. The germline V gene encodes CDR1 MNHEY and CDR2 SVGEGT. The CDR3 totals 14 residues. The CDR3 sequence: CASSNSPTHNEQFF. In DNA, the CDR3 is TGTGCCAGCAGCAATAGCCCGACTCACAATGAGCAGTTCTTC.

The chain joins TRBV28 to TRBJ2-4, with D possibly being TRBD1 (7 bases). Trimming pared 3 bases from V and 0 bases from J, leaving 21 bases between. The germline CDR1 and CDR2 sequences are MDHEN and SYDVKM. CDR3 size: 19 residues. The CDR3 nucleotides are TGTGCCAGCAGTTTGTTCAGGGGGGAATCGGGCGAAGCCAAAAACATTCAGTACTTC. This codes for CASSLFRGESGEAKNIQYF.

V and J are TRBV9 and TRBJ1-4; 8 bases are shared with TRBD1. J gave up 6 bases and V 10 bases, and 8 bases lay outside the gene matches. CDR3 size: 13 residues. Looked up from germline, CDR1 is SGDLS and CDR2 is YYNGEE. The CDR3 reads CAGRTGPDEKLFF. The DNA of the CDR3 is TGTGCCGGGCGGACAGGGCCTGATGAAAAACTGTTTTTT.

The chain couples TRBV7-8 to TRBJ1-3, with TRBD1 matching 9 bases. Per germline, CDR1 SGHVS and CDR2 FQNEAQ. The CDR3 contains 16 residues. Trimming removed 2 bases from V and 4 bases from J; junction bases left unmatched: 6. CDR3 coding DNA: TGTGCCAGCAGCTTACGGGACAGGGAGGCAGGAAACACCATATATTTT. Translation gives CASSLRDREAGNTIYF.

CDR3 in amino acids: CASSSGQVGNQPQHF. The CDR3 nucleotides are TGTGCCAGCAGTTCCGGACAGGTCGGCAATCAGCCCCAGCATTTT. The gene calls are TRBV27 and TRBJ1-5; TRBD1 agrees at 7 bases. Trimming at V came to 4 bases and at J to 2 bases, leaving 5 bases not matched to a gene. This CDR3 comprises 15 residues. Germline values: CDR1 MNHEY, CDR2 SMNVEV (reference sequence).